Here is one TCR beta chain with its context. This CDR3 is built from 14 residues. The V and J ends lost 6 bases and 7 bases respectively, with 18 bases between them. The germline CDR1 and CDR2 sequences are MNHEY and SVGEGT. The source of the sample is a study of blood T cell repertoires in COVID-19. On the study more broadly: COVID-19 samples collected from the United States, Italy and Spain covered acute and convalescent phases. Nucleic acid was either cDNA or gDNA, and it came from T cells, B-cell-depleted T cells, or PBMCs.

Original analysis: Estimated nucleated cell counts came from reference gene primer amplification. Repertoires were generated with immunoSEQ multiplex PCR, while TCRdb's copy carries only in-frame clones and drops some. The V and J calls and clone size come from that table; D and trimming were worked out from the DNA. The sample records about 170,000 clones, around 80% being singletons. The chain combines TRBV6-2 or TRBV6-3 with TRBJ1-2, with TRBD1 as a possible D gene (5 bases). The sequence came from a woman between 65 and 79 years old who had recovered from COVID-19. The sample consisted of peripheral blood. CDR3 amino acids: CASSPNRRQVGYTF. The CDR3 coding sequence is TGTGCCAGCAGCCCAAACAGGCGGCAAGTTGGCTACACCTTC.